Below, 15 T cell receptor beta chains from the same sample are listed, as sequenced in a study of blood T cell repertoires in COVID-19. Assay: immunoSEQ multiplex PCR; the TCRdb copy retains only in-frame clones and omits some. The data hold roughly 75,000 clones, with 75% to 95% observed a single time. The sample comprised peripheral blood. The receptors were sampled from a human donor in a cohort sampled during active COVID-19.

This clone turned up a few times. The V call is TRBV6-5, the J call TRBJ1-3; the D is unclear. The V end lost 0 bases, the J end lost 2 bases, and 11 bases lay between the germline ends. Germline V gene data show CDR1 as MNHEY and CDR2 as SVGAGI. This CDR3 comprises 16 residues. The DNA for the CDR3 is TGTGCCAGCAGTTACTCGGGCGTGTTTACTGGAAACACCATATATTTT. Its translation is CASSYSGVFTGNTIYF.

The chain is built from TRBV7-9 and TRBJ2-3, with D tentatively TRBD1 (5 bases). The V gene's germline CDR1 is SEHNR and CDR2 FQNEAQ (reference sequence). CDR3 size: 15 residues. The ends were cut back, 3 bases at V and 5 bases at J, with 15 bases in the middle. For the CDR3, the DNA is TGTGCCAGCAGCTTCCCGGTGCTGGGGCGAGATACGCAGTATTTT. Its protein product is CASSFPVLGRDTQYF.

The chain couples TRBV13 to TRBJ1-5; 9 bases map to TRBD1. CDR1 PRHDT and CDR2 FYEKMQ come from the germline V gene (reference sequence). V dropped 5 bases and J dropped 0; count of bases not matched to a gene: 5. The CDR3 length is 16 residues. The CDR3, as DNA: TGTGCCAGCAGCCCAGGGACAGGGTTTAGCAATCAGCCCCAGCATTTT. This gives the protein CASSPGTGFSNQPQHF.

The chain has TRBV5-1 and TRBJ2-1, with D uncertain. The germline V gene encodes CDR1 SGHRS and CDR2 YFSETQ. CDR3 length equals 14 residues. The CDR3 bases are TGCCCGCAAAAGAGGCGCCGGCAGCACAATGAGCAGTTCTTC. Its protein product is CPQKRRRQHNEQFF.

The V call is TRBV27, the J call TRBJ2-2, with 11 bases lining up with TRBD1. CDR1 is MNHEY, CDR2 SMNVEV, per germline (reference sequence). J was trimmed by 6 bases and V by 3 bases; bases with no gene match: 0. The CDR3 sequence is 14 residues long. The CDR3 DNA reads TGTGCCAGCAGTTTGGGACAGGGGGCCGGGGAGCTGTTTTTT. This sequence encodes CASSLGQGAGELFF.

This clone was picked up one time. The rearrangement joins TRBV9 to TRBJ2-5, with 15 bases fitting TRBD2. V lost 4 bases and J lost 0; bases outside the gene matches: 4. Germline V gene sequence: CDR1 SGDLS, CDR2 YYNGEE. The CDR3 has 17 residues. The chain's CDR3 is CASSPGTSGGYQETQYF. CDR3 DNA: TGTGCCAGCAGCCCCGGGACTAGCGGGGGGTACCAAGAGACCCAGTACTTC.

The CDR3 sequence: CASSYPTGGVSYEQYF. The CDR3 region has the DNA TGTGCCAGCAGTTATCCCACAGGGGGAGTCTCCTACGAGCAGTACTTC. V usage is TRBV6-6 and J usage is TRBJ2-7; TRBD1 aligns across 8 bases. The trim removed 3 bases at V and 0 bases at J, leaving 7 bases unmatched. There are 16 residues in the CDR3. Germline V gene sequence: CDR1 MNHNY, CDR2 SVGAGI (reference sequence).

V and J are TRBV19 and TRBJ1-4, with D unresolved. This CDR3 spans 13 amino acids. Germline V gene lookup returns CDR1 LNHDA and CDR2 SQIVND (reference sequence). Trimming pared 6 bases from V and 7 bases from J, leaving 12 bases between. For the CDR3, the DNA is TGTGCCAGTAGCCGGGAGCCTTTTGAAAAACTGTTTTTT. Translation gives CASSREPFEKLFF. Complete variable domain (other parts from reference TRBV19 and TRBJ1-4): DGGITQSPKYLFRKEGQNVTLSCEQNLNHDAMYWYRQDPGQGLRLIYYSQIVNDFQKGDIAEGYSVSREKKESFPLTVTSAQKNPTAFYLCASSREPFEKLFFGSGTQLSVL.

The chain links TRBV9 to TRBJ1-3, with a possible D match to TRBD1 (5 bases). The CDR3 runs to 18 residues. The V gene lost 2 bases and the J gene lost 4 bases, with 22 bases spanning the gap. Germline V gives CDR1 SGDLS, CDR2 YYNGEE. CDR3 residues: CASSVSPGQGQLGNTIYF. As DNA, the CDR3 is TGTGCCAGCAGCGTTTCTCCCGGACAAGGCCAACTCGGAAACACCATATATTTT.

The chain carries TRBV3-1 (or the pseudogene TRBV3-2) and TRBJ2-4; D perhaps matches TRBD2 (5 bases). Germline V gene sequence: CDR1 LGHDT, CDR2 YNNKEL (reference sequence). V lost 3 bases and J 1 base, leaving 16 bases between the germline ends. The CDR3 is made up of 17 amino acids. The CDR3 protein is CASSHQEELGAKNIQYF. Written as DNA, the CDR3 is TGTGCCAGCAGCCATCAGGAGGAGCTCGGGGCCAAAAACATTCAGTACTTC.

Here the CDR3 reads CASSLVQNTEAFF. CDR3 in DNA: TGTGCCAGCAGTTTAGTCCAGAACACTGAAGCTTTCTTT. V gene TRBV28 combines with J gene TRBJ1-1; D uncertain. The V end lost 2 bases, the J end lost 1 base, and 5 bases lay between the germline ends. The CDR3 contains 13 residues. Per the germline V gene, CDR1 is MDHEN and CDR2 is SYDVKM.

The V gene is TRBV3-1 (or the pseudogene TRBV3-2), the J gene TRBJ1-2, with 9 positions matching TRBD1. V was clipped by 4 bases and J by 5 bases; unmatched bases: 11. From germline, CDR1 is LGHDT and CDR2 YNNKEL (reference sequence). This CDR3 comprises 16 residues. The CDR3 spells CASSLRPQTGGYGYTF. For the CDR3, the DNA is TGTGCCAGCAGCCTTCGCCCCCAGACAGGGGGGTATGGCTACACCTTC.

This chain uses TRBV13 with TRBJ2-5; D call uncertain. There are 17 residues in the CDR3. Per the germline V gene, CDR1 is PRHDT and CDR2 is FYEKMQ (reference sequence). V shed 4 bases and J shed 3 bases, with 21 bases lying between them. CDR3 bases: TGTGCCAGCAGCTATCGATCCCCAGGATACGAGAAAGAGACCCAGTACTTC. This translates into CASSYRSPGYEKETQYF.

The chain uses TRBV7-9 and TRBJ1-1; D might be TRBD1 (6 bases). V was clipped by 4 bases and J by 0 bases, with 12 bases between them. The CDR3 consists of 15 residues. Germline CDR1 is SEHNR and CDR2 is FQNEAQ (reference sequence). CDR3 protein: CASSSPGTLNTEAFF. The CDR3 DNA sequence: TGTGCCAGCAGCTCTCCCGGGACATTGAACACTGAAGCTTTCTTT.

This clone was found once. This chain joins TRBV11-2 and TRBJ2-3; 12 bases map to TRBD2. CDR3 length: 17 amino acids. V lost 5 bases and J lost 8; bases outside the gene matches: 14. Germline assignment: CDR1 SGHAT and CDR2 FQNNGV. CDR3 coding DNA: TGTGCCAGCAGCCCACCCCGACTAGCGGGGGATCACGGTACGCAGTATTTT. Translated: CASSPPRLAGDHGTQYF.